This TCR beta chain originates from a study of cytomegalovirus exposure and HLA in healthy donors. General study points: There were some V segments, including TRBV6-2 and TRBV6-3, excluded as indistinguishable. In a later analysis, TCR beta V- and J-gene trimming was associated with a missense DCLRE1C variant. Sequencing likely generated an artifact that appeared as a cluster of highly shared sequence variants.

Details on this clone: Its antigen is undetermined.

The CDR3 totals 18 residues. After removal of 4 bases from V and 4 bases from J, the junction contained 10 bases not matched to a gene. The V gene's germline CDR1 is MNHNS and CDR2 SASEGT. PCR employed 60 Vbeta and 13 Jbeta primers. Assay: immunoSEQ multiplex PCR; the TCRdb copy retains only in-frame clones and omits some. The sample holds roughly 120,000 clones, approximately 81% seen once. The sequencing input was PBMCs. V and J are TRBV6-1 and TRBJ2-6, with 10 bases that match TRBD1. The sequence derives from a man aged 18 to 30 in good health and CMV-seronegative. The DNA for the CDR3 is TGTGCCAGCAGTGTAAGGAGGACAGGGGGAACCGGGGCCAACGTCCTGACTTTC. Its protein product is CASSVRRTGGTGANVLTF.